The 17 T cell receptor gamma chains below were found in one sample sequenced in a study of γδ T cells in repeated Plasmodium falciparum infection. TCRdb processed the multiplex PCR reads again with the CATT caller. This sample has approximately 26,000 gamma-chain clones, with over 2.5% found just once. Bulk repertoires came from Vgamma9/Vdelta2+ or Vdelta2-negative gammadelta T cells flow-sorted from PBMC. The sample taken for sequencing was gamma-delta T cells from blood. The receptors here all came from a pool of human donors (malaria-infected and uninfected, not separated).

Concerning this clone itself: A far larger clone is a single base away, which makes a read error likely. The DNA is omitted, as the CDR3 cannot be located on it reliably, and the CDR3 follows TCRdb's listing. Other DNA sequences within the sample encode an identical CDR3. The J gene has no call, while the V gene is TRGV2. The CDR3 spans 30 residues, counting both ends. Germline-derived CDR1 and CDR2 are EGSNGY and YDSYNSKV. The CDR3 here is CATWDGAIRNSLAVEQHLLSQVSIGRIQHF.

This clone was counted at least ten times. The protein TCRdb lists belongs to a much larger clone and differs from this DNA's translation at residue 7, which points to a read error; the protein shown is made from the DNA. The V gene is TRGV2, the J gene TRGJ1 or TRGJ2. Since TCRdb gives no J gene, matching the DNA to germline was used here to assign it. V gave up 5 bases and J gave up 7 bases; unmatched junction bases: 14. The CDR3 runs to 14 residues. The germline V gene has CDR1 EGSNGY and CDR2 YDSYNSKV. CDR3 sequence (DNA): TGTGCCACCTGGGCCCCGGCCGGAGGCTATAAGAAACTCTTT. Its protein is CATWAPAGGYKKLF.

This clone appeared a few times. Given a much more abundant clone one base away, this may be a read error. This sequence joins TRGV2 and TRGJ1 or TRGJ2. Assignment of the J gene here rests on matching the DNA to germline, because TCRdb gives none. The CDR3 is made up of 14 amino acids. Germline V lookup: CDR1 EGSNGY, CDR2 YDSYNSKV. Trimming removed 4 bases from V and 8 bases from J; junction bases left unmatched: 14. The CDR3 DNA sequence: TGTGCCACCTGGGATGGTCCCTTGAGGGATAAGAAACTCTTT. It specifies CATWDGPLRDKKLF.

This clone was counted many times. The chain uses TRGV2 and TRGJ1 or TRGJ2. Germline-derived CDR1 and CDR2 are EGSNGY and YDSYNSKV. The CDR3 is 13 amino acids. Trimming cost V 2 bases and J 7 bases; bases outside gene matches: 8. In DNA form, the CDR3 reads TGTGCCACCTGGGACGTAATGAGGTATAAGAAACTCTTT. This gives the protein CATWDVMRYKKLF.

This clone occurred many times. The protein that TCRdb holds for this DNA derives from a much larger clone and differs from the translated DNA at residue 9, which likely indicates a read error; the protein shown here is translated from the DNA. V usage is TRGV4 and J usage is TRGJP2. Germline matching of the DNA provided the J gene here, since TCRdb leaves it blank. The CDR3 sequence is 14 residues long. Germline assignment: CDR1 EGSTGY and CDR2 YDSYTSSV. The CDR3 DNA sequence: TGTGCCACCTGGCAAAAGAGTAGTGGTTGGATCAAGACGTTT. Amino acids: CATWQKSSGWIKTF.

This clone was detected only a few times. TCRdb assigns this DNA the protein of a much larger clone, which departs from its translation at residue 8; this likely reflects a read error, and the protein shown comes from translating the DNA. The genes are TRGV4 and TRGJ1 or TRGJ2. Matching the DNA to germline supplied the J gene, which TCRdb does not give. V shed 0 bases, J shed 3 bases, and the junction held 5 bases outside the gene matches. Germline V gene data show CDR1 as EGSTGY and CDR2 as YDSYTSSV. This CDR3 contains 14 residues. The CDR3 coding sequence is TGTGCCACCTGGGATGGGATTAGTTATTATAAGAAACTCTTT. Amino acids: CATWDGISYYKKLF.

A few counts support this clone. TCRdb's entry gives the protein of a much larger clone, which mismatches this DNA's translation at residue 15, likely from a read error; the protein reported here is translated from the DNA. No J gene was called, and the V gene is TRGV9. The CDR3 extends over 17 amino acids. Germline CDR1 and CDR2: GITISATS and ISYDGTV (reference sequence). This chain's CDR3 is CALWDHREYTTGWFEIF. In DNA, the CDR3 is TGTGCCTTGTGGGACCACAGGGAATATACCACTGGTTGGTTCGAGATATTT.

This clone occurred many times. TCRdb lists the protein of a much larger clone for this DNA, which differs at residue 5, so this is likely a read error; the protein given here is translated from the DNA itself. This chain links TRGV3 with TRGJ1 or TRGJ2. Because TCRdb records no J gene, it was assigned here through a match of the DNA to germline. This CDR3 region has 14 residues. Germline CDR1 is VTNTFY and CDR2 is YDVSTARD (reference sequence). CDR3 in DNA: TGTGCCACCTGGGGCAGGCCAGAATATTATAAGAAACTCTTT. Translation gives CATWGRPEYYKKLF.

At least ten counts were recorded for this clone. The TCRdb protein, from a much larger clone, departs from this DNA's translation at residue 11, likely by read error; the protein shown derives from the DNA. The DNA of the CDR3 is TGTGCCTTGTGGGAGGCCCCAATTATGAAGAGACTCTTT. Its protein product is CALWEAPIMKRLF. This rearrangement joins TRGV9 to TRGJ1 or TRGJ2. Germline values: CDR1 GITISATS, CDR2 ISYDGTV (reference sequence). CDR3 size: 13 residues.

Concerning this clone: The mismatch at residue 10 between this DNA's translation and the TCRdb protein of a much larger clone likely reflects a read error; the protein shown is translated from the DNA. The chain joins TRGV9 to TRGJP1. The J gene, absent from TCRdb, was called here by matching the DNA to germline. Looked up from germline, CDR1 is GITISATS and CDR2 is ISYDGTV (reference sequence). The CDR3 loop spans 15 amino acids. CDR3 in amino acids: CALWEFHTTCWFKIF. CDR3 bases: TGTGCCTTGTGGGAGTTCCATACCACTTGTTGGTTCAAGATATTT.

This clone has at least ten counts. This DNA translates differently at residue 11 from the TCRdb protein, which is that of a much larger clone; a read error is likely, and the protein shown is the DNA's own translation. The chain employs TRGV9 and TRGJP. CDR3 length equals 16 residues. Germline V gene sequence: CDR1 GITISATS, CDR2 ISYDGTV (reference sequence). CDR3 DNA sequence: TGTGCCTTGTGGAAAGGTCAAGAGTTGGGCGAAAAAATCAAGGTATTT. Translating it yields CALWKGQELGEKIKVF.

In this sample, this clone turned up a few times. The protein TCRdb lists belongs to a much larger clone and differs from this DNA's translation at residue 9, which points to a read error; the protein shown is made from the DNA. Other DNA sequences in this sample translate to the same CDR3. The chain employs TRGV4 and TRGJ1 or TRGJ2. Since TCRdb gives no J gene, matching the DNA to germline was used here to assign it. The CDR3 sequence is 14 residues long. V dropped 0 bases and J dropped 7; count of bases not matched to a gene: 9. CDR1 EGSTGY and CDR2 YDSYTSSV come from the germline V gene. The CDR3 DNA sequence: TGTGCCACCTGGGATGGGCGGGTGAAATATAAGAAACTCTTT. Translated: CATWDGRVKYKKLF.

The V gene is given as TRGV4, and no J gene call is available. CDR3 size: 13 residues. Germline V gene data show CDR1 as EGSTGY and CDR2 as YDSYTSSV. For the CDR3, the DNA is TGTGCCACCTGGGATGGCCGTCGCGATTATAAACTCTTT. Translated: CATWDGRRDYKLF.

This clone was seen ten or more times. This likely reflects a read error, since a far larger clone is one base away. No DNA is shown, since the ends of the CDR3 on it are uncertain; the CDR3 is the one TCRdb lists. This specimen includes other DNA sequences encoding the same CDR3. No J gene was assigned, while the V gene was called as TRGV5. The germline V gene encodes CDR1 VINAFY and CDR2 YDVSNSKD. The CDR3 has 32 residues if both end residues are counted. CDR3 region: CATWDRRRIIRNSLAVEQHWLSQVSIGRIQHF.

The chain employs TRGV9 and TRGJP. TCRdb records no J gene; here it was assigned by comparing the DNA to germline. Germline assignment: CDR1 GITISATS and CDR2 ISYDGTV (reference sequence). Germline trimming cut 0 bases from V and 9 bases from J; bases unmatched to any gene: 11. This CDR3 is 18 amino acids long. The CDR3 nucleotides read TGTGCCTTGTGGGAGGTGTATAGCCCAAGGTTGGGCAAAAAAATCAAGGTATTT. Translated, it gives CALWEVYSPRLGKKIKVF.

This clone was seen repeatedly, ten times or more. TCRdb's listed protein matches a much larger clone and diverges from this DNA's translation at residue 5, likely through a read error; the protein shown comes from the DNA. The sample contains more than one DNA sequence encoding this CDR3. The chain couples TRGV2 to TRGJ1 or TRGJ2. Germline V gene sequence: CDR1 EGSNGY, CDR2 YDSYNSKV. J lost 2 bases, V lost 5 bases, and 6 bases had no gene match. The CDR3 loop spans 13 amino acids. Here the CDR3 DNA reads TGTGCCACCTGGGGTAGGTATTATTATAAGAAACTCTTT. It is translated as CATWGRYYYKKLF.

This clone was picked up many times. This chain connects TRGV3 to TRGJP2. No J gene is reported in TCRdb; it was inferred here by comparing the DNA with germline. Germline V gene sequence: CDR1 VTNTFY, CDR2 YDVSTARD (reference sequence). With 1 base clipped from V and 2 bases from J, the junction kept 7 bases outside the gene matches. CDR3 length equals 16 residues. As DNA, the CDR3 is TGTGCCACCTGGGACAGACGGAGGAGTAGTGATTGGATCAAGACGTTT. Translating it yields CATWDRRRSSDWIKTF.